This T cell receptor beta chain originates from a study of blood T cell repertoires in COVID-19. The ends lost 2 bases at V and 5 bases at J; junction bases unmatched: 5. Germline V lookup: CDR1 SGHKS, CDR2 YYEKEE (reference sequence). The CDR3 totals 15 residues. Profiled with immunoSEQ multiplex PCR; TCRdb holds only in-frame clones, not every one. The sample yields approximately 160,000 clones, 85% to 90% seen once. The V and J genes are TRBV5-5 and TRBJ1-5; TRBD1 matches 9 bases. The sequence came from a man in his fifties or sixties with COVID-19, enrolled during active disease. The specimen sequenced was peripheral blood. DNA for the CDR3: TGTGCCAGCAGCTTTACAGGGGGCCTAGATCAGCCCCAGCATTTT. Its translation is CASSFTGGLDQPQHF.